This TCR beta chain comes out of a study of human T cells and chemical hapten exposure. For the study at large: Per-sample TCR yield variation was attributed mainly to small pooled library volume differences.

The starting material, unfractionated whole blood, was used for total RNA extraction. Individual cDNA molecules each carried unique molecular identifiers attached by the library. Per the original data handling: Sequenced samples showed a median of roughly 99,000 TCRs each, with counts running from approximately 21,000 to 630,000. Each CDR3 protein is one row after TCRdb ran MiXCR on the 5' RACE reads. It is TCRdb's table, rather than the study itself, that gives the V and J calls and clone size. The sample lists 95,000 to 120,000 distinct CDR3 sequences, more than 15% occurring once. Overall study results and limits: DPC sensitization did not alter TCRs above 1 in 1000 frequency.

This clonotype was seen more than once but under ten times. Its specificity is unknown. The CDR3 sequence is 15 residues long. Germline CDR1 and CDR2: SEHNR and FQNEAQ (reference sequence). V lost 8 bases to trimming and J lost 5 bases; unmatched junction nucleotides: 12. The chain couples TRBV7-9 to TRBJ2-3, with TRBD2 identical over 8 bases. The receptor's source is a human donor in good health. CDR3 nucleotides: TGTGCCAGCGTCCTAAGACTAGCGAGGGGAGATACGCAGTATTTT. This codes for CASVLRLARGDTQYF.